This T cell receptor beta chain was sequenced during a study of blood T cell repertoires in COVID-19. Background on the study: The study drew acute and convalescent COVID-19 samples from the United States, Italy and Spain. Sources were T cells, B-cell-depleted T cells, or PBMCs; the material itself was cDNA or gDNA.

Trimming took 6 bases from V and 7 from J; bases not matched to a gene: 6. Germline loops: CDR1 SNHLY, CDR2 FYNNEI. The CDR3 spans 14 residues. Here immunoSEQ multiplex PCR was the method, and the copy in TCRdb shows in-frame clones only, minus some. This sample has about 190,000 clones; roughly 89% occur once, and the top ten carry around 7%. This TCR derives from a man in his forties or fifties with acute or convalescent COVID-19. Source material: peripheral blood. This chain joins TRBV2 and TRBJ1-2, with 12 nucleotides matching TRBD1. The CDR3 DNA reads TGTGCCAGCAGCCCGGGACAGGGGGCATCTGGCTACACCTTC. Translated, it gives CASSPGQGASGYTF.